These 19 T cell receptor beta chains came from one sample sequenced in a study of T cell repertoires in aging, cancer and after chemotherapy. TRB rearrangements spanning V, D and J were amplified using mixed TRB-A/B primers. From the multiplex PCR reads, TCRdb called clonotypes with MiXCR, one entry per CDR3 protein. Here the sample spans about 15,000 distinct CDR3 sequences, 45% to 50% being singletons. The template was genomic DNA from peripheral blood, not RNA. The sample comprised blood. Every receptor here comes from a human donor in good health.

The chain combines TRBV5-6 with TRBJ2-3, with D perhaps matching TRBD2 (7 bases). Trimming took 7 bases from V and 2 from J, leaving 20 bases between them. The CDR3 length is 16 residues. CDR1 and CDR2 from the germline V gene are SGHDT and YYEEEE. As DNA, the CDR3 is TGTGCCAGCGGGGCTGGGGGGGCCCTTTCCACAGATACGCAGTATTTT. Its protein product is CASGAGGALSTDTQYF.

This clonotype was seen more than once but under ten times. The chain carries TRBV29-1 and TRBJ2-7, with 9 bases identical to TRBD2. Germline CDR1 reads SQVTM; CDR2 reads ANQGSEA. The V segment lost 3 bases and the J segment 3 bases; nucleotides outside the gene matches: 6. CDR3 length equals 14 residues. This chain's CDR3 is CSVEVGGRGYEQYF. The CDR3 DNA follows: TGCAGCGTTGAGGTCGGCGGGAGGGGCTACGAGCAGTACTTC.

The table lists this clonotype with a few counts. The chain has TRBV19 and TRBJ2-2, with D perhaps matching TRBD1 (6 bases). The germline V and J ends were trimmed by 4 bases and 2 bases, with 8 bases remaining between them. This CDR3 spans 14 amino acids. The V gene's germline CDR1 is LNHDA and CDR2 SQIVND (reference sequence). The CDR3 nucleotides are TGTGCCAGTAGTACGGGACACAACACCGGGGAGCTGTTTTTT. Translation: CASSTGHNTGELFF. The full variable domain, with the rest looked up from reference TRBV19 and TRBJ2-2, is DGGITQSPKYLFRKEGQNVTLSCEQNLNHDAMYWYRQDPGQGLRLIYYSQIVNDFQKGDIAEGYSVSREKKESFPLTVTSAQKNPTAFYLCASSTGHNTGELFFGEGSRLTVL.

The CDR3 here is CASSRGDPDTQYF. In DNA, the CDR3 is TGTGCCAGCAGCCGTGGGGACCCAGATACGCAGTATTTT. The rearrangement uses TRBV5-6 and TRBJ2-3; D may match TRBD1 or TRBD2 (5 bases each). The CDR3 is made up of 13 amino acids. The V gene's germline CDR1 is SGHDT and CDR2 YYEEEE. The ends were cut back, 4 bases at V and 4 bases at J, with 10 bases in the middle.

This clonotype is medium-sized (0.01 to 0.1%) by share. V and J are TRBV29-1 and TRBJ2-5; 7 bases line up with TRBD2. Germline lookup yields CDR1 SQVTM and CDR2 ANQGSEA. J was trimmed by 3 bases and V by 7 bases; bases with no gene match: 5. CDR3 size: 12 residues. The CDR3 bases are TGCAGCGCGCTTCGGGAGGAAGAGACCCAGTACTTC. It encodes CSALREEETQYF.

This sequence joins TRBV6-5 and TRBJ2-6; D assignment may be TRBD1 or TRBD2 (5 bases each). The CDR3 loop spans 15 amino acids. CDR1 is MNHEY, CDR2 SVGAGI, per germline. V gave up 7 bases and J gave up 6 bases, with 16 bases separating them. CDR3 in DNA: TGTGCCAGCACCACTGGGGGTGCTGTGGCCAACGTCCTGACTTTC. Protein product: CASTTGGAVANVLTF.

The rearrangement uses TRBV27 and TRBJ1-1; possible D gene TRBD1, 6 bases. Trimming shortened V by 2 bases and J by 0 bases, and 13 bases separated the two germline ends. The CDR3 sequence is 16 residues long. Germline CDR1 MNHEY, CDR2 SMNVEV (reference sequence). The CDR3 reads CASSLDPQGMNTEAFF. The DNA of the CDR3 is TGTGCCAGCAGTTTAGATCCTCAGGGGATGAACACTGAAGCTTTCTTT.

By its share, this clonotype is medium-sized. This rearrangement joins TRBV29-1 to TRBJ2-7; 7 bases map to TRBD1. CDR3 length: 12 amino acids. The germline gives CDR1 SQVTM, CDR2 ANQGSEA. With 6 bases clipped from V and 1 base from J, the junction kept 3 bases outside the gene matches. Here the CDR3 DNA reads TGCAGCGTCGTGGGACAGTCCTACGAGCAGTACTTC. Its translation is CSVVGQSYEQYF.

V and J are TRBV18 and TRBJ2-7; D is unclear. The end of the DNA fits TRBJ2-5 better, so the J call may be wrong. Per germline, CDR1 KGHSH and CDR2 LQKENI. The CDR3 runs 14 residues. CDR3 DNA: TGTGCCAGCTCACCTTCCGTTCACCAAGAGACCCAGTACTTC. This encodes CASSPSVHQETQYF.

V and J are TRBV19 and TRBJ2-7, with a possible D match to TRBD2 (5 bases). Germline V gene data show CDR1 as LNHDA and CDR2 as SQIVND (reference sequence). Trimming stripped 10 bases from V and 4 bases from J, with 17 bases between. The CDR3 spans 13 residues. CDR3 DNA sequence: TGTGCCACACGCCGAGGGCCCACGTACGAGCAGTACTTC. Translated, it gives CATRRGPTYEQYF.

The chain has TRBV30 and TRBJ1-6; 7 bases line up with TRBD1. The V segment lost 5 bases and the J segment 7 bases; nucleotides outside the gene matches: 8. The CDR3 spans 14 residues. Germline CDR1 is GTSNPN and CDR2 is SVGIG (reference sequence). The CDR3 DNA follows: TGTGCCTGGGCGATAGGGGGCTTAAATTCACCCCTCCACTTT. It codes for CAWAIGGLNSPLHF. Full variable domain (outside the CDR3, taken from reference TRBV30 and TRBJ1-6): SQTIHQWPATLVQPVGSPLSLECTVEGTSNPNLYWYRQAAGRGLQLLFYSVGIGQISSEVPQNLSASRPQDRQFILSSKKLLLSDSGFYLCAWAIGGLNSPLHFGNGTRLTVT.

This sequence joins TRBV18 and TRBJ1-1; TRBD1 matches at 10 bases. Trimming at V came to 4 bases and at J to 4 bases, leaving 9 bases not matched to a gene. This CDR3 region has 16 residues. The germline V gene has CDR1 KGHSH and CDR2 LQKENI. Here the CDR3 DNA reads TGTGCCAGCTCACTTGTAGGGACAGGGGTGGGCACTGAAGCTTTCTTT. It yields the protein CASSLVGTGVGTEAFF.

The V gene is TRBV19, the J gene TRBJ2-5, with 8 bases that match TRBD1. Trimming at V came to 4 bases and at J to 3 bases, leaving 13 bases not matched to a gene. Germline CDR1 and CDR2: LNHDA and SQIVND (reference sequence). The CDR3 sequence is 17 residues long. The CDR3 DNA reads as TGTGCCAGTAGTAACCCCGACAGGGGTCGATATGAAGAGACCCAGTACTTC. This sequence encodes CASSNPDRGRYEETQYF.

In its sample, this clonotype was seen once. The chain couples TRBV30 to TRBJ2-1; D not certain. V lost 2 bases to trimming and J lost 6 bases, with 14 bases between them. This CDR3 is 14 amino acids long. Germline V gene lookup returns CDR1 GTSNPN and CDR2 SVGIG (reference sequence). For the CDR3, the DNA is TGTGCCTGGAGTCCCGCGTCTTTCGTCAATGAGCAGTTCTTC. It translates to CAWSPASFVNEQFF.

The rearrangement joins TRBV19 to TRBJ2-2; D is uncertain. The ends were cut back, 6 bases at V and 7 bases at J, with 6 bases in the middle. Germline loops: CDR1 LNHDA, CDR2 SQIVND (reference sequence). This CDR3 has 11 amino acids. In DNA, the CDR3 is TGTGCCAGTAGGCTGTACGGGGAGCTGTTTTTT. Its protein is CASRLYGELFF.

This clonotype has only a few counts. The V call is TRBV6-5, the J call TRBJ2-3; 12 nucleotides line up with TRBD2. V shed 2 bases, J shed 5 bases, and the junction held 5 bases outside the gene matches. Germline lookup yields CDR1 MNHEY and CDR2 SVGAGI. The CDR3 is 16 residues long. CDR3 coding DNA: TGTGCCAGCAGTTACCTGGGACTAGCGGGCGGAGATACGCAGTATTTT. Translating gives CASSYLGLAGGDTQYF.

The rearrangement joins TRBV20-1 to TRBJ2-7; 7 nucleotides agree with TRBD1. Per germline, CDR1 DFQATT and CDR2 SNEGSKA (reference sequence). The length of the CDR3 is 13 residues. Unmatched junction bases numbered 9, after V lost 5 bases and J lost 5 bases. CDR3 sequence: CSAHRDSRNEQYF. The CDR3, as DNA: TGCAGTGCTCACCGGGACAGTCGAAACGAGCAGTACTTC.

This clonotype was picked up a small number of times. V is TRBV30 and J is TRBJ2-5, with D unresolved. Trimming shortened V by 4 bases and J by 5 bases, and 8 bases separated the two germline ends. From germline, CDR1 is GTSNPN and CDR2 SVGIG (reference sequence). This CDR3 comprises 11 residues. The DNA for the CDR3 is TGTGCCTGGAACACGCGGGAGACCCAGTACTTC. This codes for CAWNTRETQYF.

This chain connects TRBV18 to TRBJ1-2, with 7 bases that match TRBD1. Losses at the gene ends were 2 bases for V and 4 bases for J; bases not matched to a gene: 7. Germline CDR1 is KGHSH and CDR2 is LQKENI. The CDR3 sequence is 15 residues long. CDR3 bases: TGTGCCAGCTCACCAGCGGCAGGGGGGAGCTATGGCTACACCTTC. The encoded protein is CASSPAAGGSYGYTF.